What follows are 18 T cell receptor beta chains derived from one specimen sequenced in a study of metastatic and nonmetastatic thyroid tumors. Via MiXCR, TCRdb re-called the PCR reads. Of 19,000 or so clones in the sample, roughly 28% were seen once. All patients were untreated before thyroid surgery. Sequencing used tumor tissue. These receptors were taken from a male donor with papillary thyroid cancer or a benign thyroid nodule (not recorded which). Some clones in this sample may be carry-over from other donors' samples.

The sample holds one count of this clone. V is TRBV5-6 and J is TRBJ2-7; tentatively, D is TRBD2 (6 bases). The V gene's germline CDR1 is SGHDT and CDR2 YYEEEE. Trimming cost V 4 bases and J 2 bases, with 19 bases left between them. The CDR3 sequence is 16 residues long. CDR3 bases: TGTGCCAGCAGCCCTCGCTGGGGGGAGTTAGCCTACGAGCAGTACTTC. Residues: CASSPRWGELAYEQYF.

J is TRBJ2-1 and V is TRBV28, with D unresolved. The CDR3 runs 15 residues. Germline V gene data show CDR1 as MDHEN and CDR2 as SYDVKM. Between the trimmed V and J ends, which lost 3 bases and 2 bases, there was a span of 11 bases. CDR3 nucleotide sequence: TGTGCCAGCAGTTTCGGTTTGGGCGCCTACAATGAGCAGTTCTTC. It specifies CASSFGLGAYNEQFF.

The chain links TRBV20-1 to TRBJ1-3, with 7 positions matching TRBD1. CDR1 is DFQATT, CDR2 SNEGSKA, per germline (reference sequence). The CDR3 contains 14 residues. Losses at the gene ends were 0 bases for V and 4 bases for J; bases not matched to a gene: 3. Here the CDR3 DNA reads TGCAGTGCTAGAGACTCGACAGGGGGAAACACCATATATTTT. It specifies CSARDSTGGNTIYF.

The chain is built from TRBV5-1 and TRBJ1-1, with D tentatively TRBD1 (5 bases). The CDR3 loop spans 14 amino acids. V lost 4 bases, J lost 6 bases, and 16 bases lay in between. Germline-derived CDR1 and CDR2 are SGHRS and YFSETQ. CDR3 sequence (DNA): TGCGCCAGCAGCGAGGGGCTGTATTCTTCTGAAGCTTTCTTT. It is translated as CASSEGLYSSEAFF.

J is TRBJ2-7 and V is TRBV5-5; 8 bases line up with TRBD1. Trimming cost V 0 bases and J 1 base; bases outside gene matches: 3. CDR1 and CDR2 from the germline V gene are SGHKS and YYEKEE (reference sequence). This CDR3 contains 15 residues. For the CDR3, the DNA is TGTGCCAGCAGCTTGGAGGACAGGGTTTCCTACGAGCAGTACTTC. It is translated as CASSLEDRVSYEQYF.

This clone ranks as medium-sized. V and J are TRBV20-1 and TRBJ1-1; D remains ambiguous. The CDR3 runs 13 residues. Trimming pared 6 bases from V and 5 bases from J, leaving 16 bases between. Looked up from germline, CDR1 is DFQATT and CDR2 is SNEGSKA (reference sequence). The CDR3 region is CSAQRAVGTEAFF. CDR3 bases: TGCAGTGCGCAGCGGGCGGTTGGGACTGAAGCTTTCTTT.

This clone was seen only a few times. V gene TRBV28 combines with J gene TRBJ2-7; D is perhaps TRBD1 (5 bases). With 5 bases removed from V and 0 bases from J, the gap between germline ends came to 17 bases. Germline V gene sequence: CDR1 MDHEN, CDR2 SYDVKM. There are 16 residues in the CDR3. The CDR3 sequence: CASSPTRGGFSYEQYF. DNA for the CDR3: TGTGCCAGCAGTCCTACAAGGGGCGGTTTCTCCTACGAGCAGTACTTC.

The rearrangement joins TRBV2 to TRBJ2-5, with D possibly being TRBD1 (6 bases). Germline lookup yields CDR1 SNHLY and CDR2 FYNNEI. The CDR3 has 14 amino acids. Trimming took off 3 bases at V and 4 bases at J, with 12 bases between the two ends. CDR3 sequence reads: CASSDTGSGETQYF. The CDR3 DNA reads TGTGCCAGCAGTGACACAGGGAGCGGAGAGACCCAGTACTTC.

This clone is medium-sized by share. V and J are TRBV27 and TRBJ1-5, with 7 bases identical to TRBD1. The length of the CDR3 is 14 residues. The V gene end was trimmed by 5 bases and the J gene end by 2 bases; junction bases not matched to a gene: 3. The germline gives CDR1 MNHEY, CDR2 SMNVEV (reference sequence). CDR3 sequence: CASSQGDGNQPQHF. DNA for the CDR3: TGTGCCAGCAGTCAGGGGGACGGCAATCAGCCCCAGCATTTT.

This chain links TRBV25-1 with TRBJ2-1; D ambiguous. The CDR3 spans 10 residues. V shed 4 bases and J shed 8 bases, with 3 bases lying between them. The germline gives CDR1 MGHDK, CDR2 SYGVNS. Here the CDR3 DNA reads TGTGCCAGCAGTGCGGATGAGCAGTTCTTC. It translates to CASSADEQFF.

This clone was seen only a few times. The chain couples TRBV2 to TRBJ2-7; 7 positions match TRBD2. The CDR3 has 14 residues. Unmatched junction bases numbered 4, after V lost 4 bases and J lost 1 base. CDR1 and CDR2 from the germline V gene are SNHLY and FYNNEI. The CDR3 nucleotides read TGTGCCAGCAGTGCTCAGCGGGAATCCTACGAGCAGTACTTC. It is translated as CASSAQRESYEQYF.

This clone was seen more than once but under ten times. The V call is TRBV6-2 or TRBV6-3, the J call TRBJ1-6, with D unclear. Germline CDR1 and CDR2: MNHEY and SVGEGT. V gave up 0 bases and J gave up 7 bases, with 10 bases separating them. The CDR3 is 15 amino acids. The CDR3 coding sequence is TGTGCCAGCAGTTACTCAGGGAGGACGAATTCACCCCTCCACTTT. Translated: CASSYSGRTNSPLHF.

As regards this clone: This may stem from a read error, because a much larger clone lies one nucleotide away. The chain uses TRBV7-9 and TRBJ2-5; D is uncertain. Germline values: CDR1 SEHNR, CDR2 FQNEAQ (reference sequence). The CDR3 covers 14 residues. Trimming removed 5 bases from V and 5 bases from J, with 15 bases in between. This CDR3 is CASSLRTDSETQYF. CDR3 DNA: TGTGCCAGCAGCCTGCGGACCGATAGTGAGACCCAGTACTTC.

The CDR3 bases are TGTGCCAGCAGTATCGGGGGAAACACCATATATTTT. Translation: CASSIGGNTIYF. The rearrangement links TRBV6-1 to TRBJ1-3; D is ambiguous. The germline CDR1 and CDR2 sequences are MNHNS and SASEGT. With 5 bases removed from V and 4 bases from J, the gap between germline ends came to 6 bases. The CDR3 length is 12 residues.

The CDR3 protein is CASSQSTDTQYF. In DNA, the CDR3 is TGTGCCAGCAGCCAGAGCACAGATACGCAGTATTTT. J is TRBJ2-3 and V is TRBV3-1; D gene unclear. Germline V gives CDR1 LGHDT, CDR2 YNNKEL (reference sequence). This CDR3 spans 12 amino acids. The ends were cut back, 3 bases at V and 0 bases at J, with 1 base in the middle.

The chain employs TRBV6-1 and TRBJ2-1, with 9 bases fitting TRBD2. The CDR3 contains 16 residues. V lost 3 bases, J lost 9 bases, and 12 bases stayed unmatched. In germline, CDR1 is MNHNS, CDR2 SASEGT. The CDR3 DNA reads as TGTGCCAGCAGTGACGAGGTAGCGGGAGTGAGAGGTGAGCAGTTCTTC. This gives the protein CASSDEVAGVRGEQFF.

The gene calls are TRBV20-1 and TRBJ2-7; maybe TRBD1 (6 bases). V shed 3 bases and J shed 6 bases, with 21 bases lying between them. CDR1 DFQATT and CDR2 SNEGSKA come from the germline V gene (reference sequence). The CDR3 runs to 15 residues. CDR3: CSARGASLQTCEQYF. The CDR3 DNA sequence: TGCAGTGCTAGGGGGGCTAGCTTGCAAACCTGCGAGCAGTACTTC.

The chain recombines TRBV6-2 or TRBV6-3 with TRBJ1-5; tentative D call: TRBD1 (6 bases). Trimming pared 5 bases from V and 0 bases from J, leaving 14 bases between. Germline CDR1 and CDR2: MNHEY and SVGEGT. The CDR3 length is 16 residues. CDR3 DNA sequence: TGTGCCAGCAGTCCCCCCAGACAGGTTAGCAATCAGCCCCAGCATTTT. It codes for CASSPPRQVSNQPQHF.